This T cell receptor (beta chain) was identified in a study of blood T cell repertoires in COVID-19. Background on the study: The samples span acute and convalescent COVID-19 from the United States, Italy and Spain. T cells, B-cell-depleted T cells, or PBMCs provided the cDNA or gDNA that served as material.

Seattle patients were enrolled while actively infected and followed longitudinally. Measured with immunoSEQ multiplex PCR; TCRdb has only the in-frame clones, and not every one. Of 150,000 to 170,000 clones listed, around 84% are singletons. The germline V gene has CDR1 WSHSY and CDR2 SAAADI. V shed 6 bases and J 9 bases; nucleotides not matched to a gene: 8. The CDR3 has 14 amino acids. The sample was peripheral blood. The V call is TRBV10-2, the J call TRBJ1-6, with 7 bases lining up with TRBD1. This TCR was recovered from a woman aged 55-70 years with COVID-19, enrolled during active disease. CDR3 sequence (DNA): TGCGCCAGCAGAAATACAGGGGTTGCTTCACCCCTCCACTTT. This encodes CASRNTGVASPLHF.